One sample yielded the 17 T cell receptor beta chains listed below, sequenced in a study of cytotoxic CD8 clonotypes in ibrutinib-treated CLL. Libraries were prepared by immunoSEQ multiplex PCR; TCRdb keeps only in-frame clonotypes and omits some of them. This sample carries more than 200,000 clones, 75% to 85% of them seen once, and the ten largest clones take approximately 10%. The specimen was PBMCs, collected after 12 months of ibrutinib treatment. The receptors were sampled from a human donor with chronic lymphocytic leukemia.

The CDR3 region is CAISGYAGTGWTEAFF. CDR3 nucleotide sequence: TGTGCCATCAGTGGGTATGCGGGGACAGGGTGGACTGAAGCTTTCTTT. The chain uses TRBV10-3 and TRBJ1-1, with 9 bases that match TRBD1. V was clipped by 4 bases and J by 5 bases; unmatched bases: 11. The CDR3 runs 16 residues. Per the germline V gene, CDR1 is ENHRY and CDR2 is SYGVKD.

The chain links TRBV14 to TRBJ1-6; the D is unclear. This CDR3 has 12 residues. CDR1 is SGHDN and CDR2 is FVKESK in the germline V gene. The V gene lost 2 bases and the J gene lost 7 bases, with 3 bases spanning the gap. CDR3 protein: CASSQYNSPLHF. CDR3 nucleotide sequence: TGTGCCAGCAGCCAATACAATTCACCCCTCCACTTT.

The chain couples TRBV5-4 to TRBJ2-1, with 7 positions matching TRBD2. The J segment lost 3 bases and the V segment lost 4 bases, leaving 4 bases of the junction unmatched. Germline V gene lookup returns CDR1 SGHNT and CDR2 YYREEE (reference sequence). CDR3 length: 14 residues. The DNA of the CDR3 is TGTGCCAGCAGCCAAGGGAGGGTCTACAATGAGCAGTTCTTC. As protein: CASSQGRVYNEQFF.

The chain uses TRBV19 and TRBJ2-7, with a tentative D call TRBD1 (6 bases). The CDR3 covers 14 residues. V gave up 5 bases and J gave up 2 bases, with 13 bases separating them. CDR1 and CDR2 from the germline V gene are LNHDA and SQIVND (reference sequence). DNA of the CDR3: TGTGCCAGTAGTCCTTCAGGGGACCCCTACGAGCAGTACTTC. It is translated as CASSPSGDPYEQYF.

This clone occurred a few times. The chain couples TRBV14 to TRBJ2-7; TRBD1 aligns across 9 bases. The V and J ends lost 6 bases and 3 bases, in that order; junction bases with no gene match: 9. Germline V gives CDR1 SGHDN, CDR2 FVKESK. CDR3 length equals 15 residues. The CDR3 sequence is CASRKSGTGYYEQYF. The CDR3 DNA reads TGTGCCAGCAGGAAATCCGGGACAGGGTACTACGAGCAGTACTTC.

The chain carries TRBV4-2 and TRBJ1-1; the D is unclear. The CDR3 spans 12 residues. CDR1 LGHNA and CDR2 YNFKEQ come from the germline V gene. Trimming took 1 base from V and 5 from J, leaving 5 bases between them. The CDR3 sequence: CASSQGETEAFF. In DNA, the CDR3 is TGTGCCAGCAGCCAAGGGGAAACTGAAGCTTTCTTT.

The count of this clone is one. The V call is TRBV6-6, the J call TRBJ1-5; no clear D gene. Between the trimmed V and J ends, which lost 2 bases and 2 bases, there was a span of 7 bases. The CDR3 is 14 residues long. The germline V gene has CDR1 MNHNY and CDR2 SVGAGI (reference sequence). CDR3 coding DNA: TGTGCCAGCAGTTACATGGTTGGCAATCAGCCCCAGCATTTT. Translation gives CASSYMVGNQPQHF.

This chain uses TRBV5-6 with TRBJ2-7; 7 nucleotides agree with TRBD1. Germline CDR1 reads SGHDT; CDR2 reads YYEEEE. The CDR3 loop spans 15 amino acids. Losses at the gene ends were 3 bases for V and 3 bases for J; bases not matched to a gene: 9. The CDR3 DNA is TGTGCCAGCAGCTCCCTGACAGGGCAGTACTACGAGCAGTACTTC. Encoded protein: CASSSLTGQYYEQYF.

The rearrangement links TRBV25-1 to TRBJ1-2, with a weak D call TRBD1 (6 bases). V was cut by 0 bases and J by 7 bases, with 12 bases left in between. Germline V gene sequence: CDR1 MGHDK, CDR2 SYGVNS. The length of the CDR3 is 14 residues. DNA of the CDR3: TGTGCCAGCAGTGAATACGACAGGCCAAGTGGCTACACCTTC. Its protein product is CASSEYDRPSGYTF.

This CDR3 reads CASSQGLTNEKLFF. Written as DNA, the CDR3 is TGTGCCAGCAGCCAGGGATTAACTAATGAAAAACTGTTTTTT. This chain connects TRBV5-5 to TRBJ1-4; a weak D match, TRBD1 (5 bases). The V end was cut by 4 bases, the J end by 1 base, with 8 bases between. CDR1 is SGHKS and CDR2 is YYEKEE in the germline V gene (reference sequence). The CDR3 has 14 residues.

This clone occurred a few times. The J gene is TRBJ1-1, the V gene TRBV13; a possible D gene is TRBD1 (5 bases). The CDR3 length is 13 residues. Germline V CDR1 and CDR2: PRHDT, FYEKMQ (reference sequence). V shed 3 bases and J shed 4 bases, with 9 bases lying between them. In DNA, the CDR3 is TGTGCCAGCAGCTTGTCTGGGGGCACTGAAGCTTTCTTT. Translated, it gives CASSLSGGTEAFF.

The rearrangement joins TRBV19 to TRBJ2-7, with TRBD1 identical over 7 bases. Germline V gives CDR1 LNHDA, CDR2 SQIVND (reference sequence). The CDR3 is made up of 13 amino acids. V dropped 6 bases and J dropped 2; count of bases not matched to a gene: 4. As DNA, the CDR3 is TGTGCCAGTAGCCGGGACAGCACCTACGAGCAGTACTTC. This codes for CASSRDSTYEQYF.

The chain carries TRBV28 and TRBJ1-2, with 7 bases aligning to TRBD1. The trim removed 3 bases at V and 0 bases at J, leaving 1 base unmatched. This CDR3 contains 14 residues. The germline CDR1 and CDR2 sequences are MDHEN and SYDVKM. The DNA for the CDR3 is TGTGCCAGCAGTTTGGACAGGTCTAACTATGGCTACACCTTC. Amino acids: CASSLDRSNYGYTF.

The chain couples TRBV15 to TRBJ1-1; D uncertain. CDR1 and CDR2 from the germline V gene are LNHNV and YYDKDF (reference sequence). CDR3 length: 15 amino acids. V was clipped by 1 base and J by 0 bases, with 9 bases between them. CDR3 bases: TGTGCCACCAGCAGAGGTCTCGGCCTGAACACTGAAGCTTTCTTT. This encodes CATSRGLGLNTEAFF.

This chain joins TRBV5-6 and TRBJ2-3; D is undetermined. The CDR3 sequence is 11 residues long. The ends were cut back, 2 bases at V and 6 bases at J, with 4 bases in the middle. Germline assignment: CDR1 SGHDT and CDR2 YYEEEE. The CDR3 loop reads CASSFRDTQYF. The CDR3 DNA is TGTGCCAGCAGCTTTCGCGATACGCAGTATTTT.

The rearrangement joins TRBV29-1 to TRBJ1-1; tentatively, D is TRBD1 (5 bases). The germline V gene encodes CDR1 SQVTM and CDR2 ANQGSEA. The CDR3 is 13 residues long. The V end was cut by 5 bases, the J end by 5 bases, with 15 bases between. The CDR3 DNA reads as TGCAGCGTTTTGGCGGGGGGGGAGACTGAAGCTTTCTTT. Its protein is CSVLAGGETEAFF.

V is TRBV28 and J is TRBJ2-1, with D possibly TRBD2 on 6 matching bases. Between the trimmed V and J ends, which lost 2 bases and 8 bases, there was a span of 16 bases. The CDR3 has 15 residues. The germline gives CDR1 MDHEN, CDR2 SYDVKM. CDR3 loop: CASSLGRGGWDEQFF. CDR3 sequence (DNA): TGTGCCAGCAGTTTAGGCAGAGGAGGGTGGGATGAGCAGTTCTTC. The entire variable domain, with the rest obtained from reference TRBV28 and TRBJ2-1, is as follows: DVKVTQSSRYLVKRTGEKVFLECVQDMDHENMFWYRQDPGLGLRLIYFSYDVKMKEKGDIPEGYSVSREKKERFSLILESASTNQTSMYLCASSLGRGGWDEQFFGPGTRLTVL.